This T cell receptor (beta chain) was documented in a study of cytomegalovirus exposure and HLA in healthy donors. TCRdb keeps only in-frame clones here, not all; method: immunoSEQ multiplex PCR. The table shows some 350,000 clones, with around 90% occurring only once. The table lists this clone with a few counts. The CDR3 length is 16 residues. The V gene's germline CDR1 is SGDLS and CDR2 YYNGEE. J lost 0 bases, V lost 3 bases, and 8 bases had no gene match. J is TRBJ1-2 and V is TRBV9; 7 bases agree with TRBD1. The TCR was taken from a woman aged 25 to 39 in good health and CMV-seropositive. Sequencing was carried out using PBMCs. The CDR3 DNA follows: TGTGCCAGCAGCGCCTCACGGGACAGCGCTAACTATGGCTACACCTTC. Encoded protein: CASSASRDSANYGYTF.